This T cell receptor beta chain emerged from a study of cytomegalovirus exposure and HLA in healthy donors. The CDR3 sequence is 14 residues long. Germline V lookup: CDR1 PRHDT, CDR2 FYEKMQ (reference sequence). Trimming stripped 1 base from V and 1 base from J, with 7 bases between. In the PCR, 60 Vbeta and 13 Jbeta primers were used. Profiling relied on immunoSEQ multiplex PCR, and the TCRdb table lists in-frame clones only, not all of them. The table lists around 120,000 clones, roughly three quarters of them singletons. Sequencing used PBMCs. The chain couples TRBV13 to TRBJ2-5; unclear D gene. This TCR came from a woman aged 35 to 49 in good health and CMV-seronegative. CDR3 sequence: CASSLEQIQETQYF. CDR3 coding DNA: TGTGCCAGCAGCTTAGAACAGATCCAAGAGACCCAGTACTTC.